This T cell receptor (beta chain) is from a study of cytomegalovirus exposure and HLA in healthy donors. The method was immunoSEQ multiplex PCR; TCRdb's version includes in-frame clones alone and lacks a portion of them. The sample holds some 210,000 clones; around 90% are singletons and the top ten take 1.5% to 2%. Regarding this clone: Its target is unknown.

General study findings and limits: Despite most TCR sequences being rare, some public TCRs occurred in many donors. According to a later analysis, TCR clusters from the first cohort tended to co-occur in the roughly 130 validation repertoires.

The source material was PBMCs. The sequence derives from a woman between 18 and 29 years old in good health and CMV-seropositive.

The CDR3 loop is CASSLGQGLEQYF. In nucleotides, the CDR3 is TGTGCCAGCAGTCTGGGGCAGGGCCTCGAGCAGTACTTC. The gene calls are TRBV2 and TRBJ2-7, with D perhaps TRBD1 (5 bases). This CDR3 region has 13 residues. Germline CDR1 is SNHLY and CDR2 is FYNNEI. The ends were cut back, 5 bases at V and 6 bases at J, with 14 bases in the middle.